Each of the 25 T cell receptor beta chains below was sequenced from the same sample in a study of T cell responses to AZD1222 COVID-19 vaccine. Sequenced by immunoSEQ multiplex PCR; TCRdb stores in-frame clones only, minus some. The table records about 200,000 clones, around 93% of them present only once. Material: peripheral blood, obtained on day 0 of MenACWY control vaccination. The receptors derive from an adult in good health.

V usage is TRBV7-9 and J usage is TRBJ1-2, with D perhaps matching TRBD1 (5 bases). CDR3 length: 13 residues. V lost 1 base to trimming and J lost 8 bases, with 11 bases between them. The germline V gene encodes CDR1 SEHNR and CDR2 FQNEAQ (reference sequence). CDR3 coding DNA: TGTGCCAGCAGCTTAGTCAGGGATTCGGGCTACACCTTC. Protein: CASSLVRDSGYTF.

The chain carries TRBV30 and TRBJ1-2, with no clear D. The V gene lost 5 bases and the J gene lost 8 bases, with 18 bases spanning the gap. Germline V gene data show CDR1 as GTSNPN and CDR2 as SVGIG (reference sequence). This CDR3 spans 13 amino acids. The CDR3 reads CAWPDRVADGYTF. CDR3 nucleotide sequence: TGTGCCTGGCCGGACCGGGTAGCGGACGGCTACACCTTC.

The CDR3 loop reads CASSDSNYGYTF. The CDR3 nucleotides are TGTGCCAGCAGTGACAGCAACTATGGCTACACCTTC. The rearrangement joins TRBV2 to TRBJ1-2; D is unresolved. The germline V and J ends were trimmed by 3 bases and 2 bases, with 4 bases remaining between them. The CDR3 totals 12 residues. CDR1 SNHLY and CDR2 FYNNEI come from the germline V gene.

The chain combines TRBV2 with TRBJ1-2; no clear D gene. CDR1 is SNHLY and CDR2 is FYNNEI in the germline V gene. The V gene lost 4 bases and the J gene lost 4 bases, with 10 bases spanning the gap. The CDR3 has 13 amino acids. The CDR3 nucleotides read TGTGCCAGCAGTGCCAACCTCGGCTATGGCTACACCTTC. It codes for CASSANLGYGYTF.

The chain couples TRBV24-1 to TRBJ1-6; D gene uncertain. Germline V gene sequence: CDR1 KGHDR, CDR2 SFDVKD. The V end was cut by 10 bases, the J end by 9 bases, with 9 bases between. This CDR3 has 11 amino acids. In DNA, the CDR3 is TGTGCCACGCCCGGGCCTTCACCCCTCCACTTT. It specifies CATPGPSPLHF.

This clone showed up just once. The rearrangement uses TRBV28 and TRBJ1-1; the match to TRBD1 covers 7 bases. V was clipped by 5 bases and J by 4 bases; unmatched bases: 7. This CDR3 contains 14 residues. Germline V gene sequence: CDR1 MDHEN, CDR2 SYDVKM. CDR3 bases: TGTGCCAGCAGTCTCCCAGGGGGGAGCACTGAAGCTTTCTTT. Translating it yields CASSLPGGSTEAFF.

This clone appeared once. The J gene is TRBJ1-1, the V gene TRBV13, with D maybe TRBD1 (5 bases). CDR1 and CDR2 (germline): PRHDT, FYEKMQ (reference sequence). Trimming cost V 1 base and J 10 bases, with 13 bases left between them. There are 13 residues in the CDR3. CDR3 sequence reads: CASSLDRRGAAFF. In DNA form, the CDR3 reads TGTGCCAGCAGCTTAGACAGGAGGGGTGCAGCTTTCTTT.

The V and J genes are TRBV28 and TRBJ2-1, with TRBD2 matching over 13 bases. V shed 6 bases and J 12 bases; nucleotides not matched to a gene: 11. The CDR3 loop spans 15 amino acids. CDR1 MDHEN and CDR2 SYDVKM come from the germline V gene. CDR3 in amino acids: CASRRTSGGGRGQFF. The CDR3 DNA reads TGTGCCAGCAGACGGACTAGCGGGGGAGGGCGAGGGCAGTTCTTC. Variable domain in full (rest from reference TRBV28 and TRBJ2-1): DVKVTQSSRYLVKRTGEKVFLECVQDMDHENMFWYRQDPGLGLRLIYFSYDVKMKEKGDIPEGYSVSREKKERFSLILESASTNQTSMYLCASRRTSGGGRGQFFGPGTRLTVL.

V gene TRBV27 combines with J gene TRBJ2-7, with 10 bases matching TRBD1. Trimming took 6 bases from V and 10 from J; bases not matched to a gene: 15. The germline V gene has CDR1 MNHEY and CDR2 SMNVEV (reference sequence). The length of the CDR3 is 15 residues. CDR3 nucleotides: TGTGCCAGCAGAGCTGCCCAGGGGACAGGGGAACGACAGTACTTC. Amino acids: CASRAAQGTGERQYF.

This rearrangement joins TRBV7-2 to TRBJ2-7; 7 bases are shared with TRBD2. CDR1 and CDR2 from the germline V gene are SGHTA and FQGNSA. Trimming took 1 base from V and 0 from J; bases not matched to a gene: 3. This CDR3 region has 15 residues. The CDR3 nucleotides are TGTGCCAGCAGCTTAGGGGGGGGGTCCTCCTACGAGCAGTACTTC. Its protein product is CASSLGGGSSYEQYF.

This clone was counted between two and nine times. At one boundary the junction diverges from the germline segment, which might be a read error. The chain has TRBV11-2 and TRBJ2-1; D is possibly TRBD2 (6 bases). Germline V gives CDR1 SGHAT, CDR2 FQNNGV. CDR3 length: 15 amino acids. CDR3 sequence: CASSLGRGDYHEQFF. CDR3 nucleotides: TGTGCCAGCAGCTTAGGGCGGGGCGACTACCATGAGCAGTTCTTC.

This clone was observed a single time. This rearrangement joins TRBV6-5 to TRBJ2-7; 9 positions match TRBD1. Germline CDR1 and CDR2: MNHEY and SVGAGI. The CDR3 sequence is 12 residues long. The V segment lost 10 bases and the J segment 9 bases; nucleotides outside the gene matches: 10. CDR3 sequence reads: CAIRDRVPVQYF. The DNA for the CDR3 is TGTGCCATCCGGGACAGGGTGCCGGTGCAGTACTTC.

This sequence joins TRBV5-1 and TRBJ1-1; possibly TRBD1 for D (6 bases). In germline, CDR1 is SGHRS, CDR2 YFSETQ. V was clipped by 4 bases and J by 2 bases, with 12 bases between them. The CDR3 runs to 14 residues. The CDR3 reads CASSPTQGNTEAFF. The CDR3 DNA sequence: TGCGCCAGCAGCCCCACACAGGGTAACACTGAAGCTTTCTTT.

The V and J genes are TRBV19 and TRBJ1-1; 8 bases line up with TRBD1. V lost 9 bases, J lost 5 bases, and 5 bases stayed unmatched. Germline V gene lookup returns CDR1 LNHDA and CDR2 SQIVND (reference sequence). This CDR3 has 12 residues. CDR3 amino acids: CASRTGRTEAFF. As DNA, the CDR3 is TGTGCCAGCCGGACAGGGAGGACTGAAGCTTTCTTT. Variable domain in full (rest from reference TRBV19 and TRBJ1-1): DGGITQSPKYLFRKEGQNVTLSCEQNLNHDAMYWYRQDPGQGLRLIYYSQIVNDFQKGDIAEGYSVSREKKESFPLTVTSAQKNPTAFYLCASRTGRTEAFFGQGTRLTVV.

This clone was detected a few times. The chain uses TRBV30 and TRBJ2-1; D not certain. Germline V gene data show CDR1 as GTSNPN and CDR2 as SVGIG (reference sequence). The CDR3 loop spans 13 amino acids. Between the trimmed V and J ends, which lost 0 bases and 8 bases, there was a span of 11 bases. The CDR3 DNA reads as TGTGCCTGGAGTGTAGGAGACATCCATGAGCAGTTCTTC. Translated: CAWSVGDIHEQFF.

J is TRBJ1-2 and V is TRBV27, with TRBD1 as a possible D gene (5 bases). CDR3 length: 14 amino acids. The V end lost 7 bases, the J end lost 0 bases, and 12 bases lay between the germline ends. Germline V CDR1 and CDR2: MNHEY, SMNVEV (reference sequence). The CDR3 DNA sequence: TGTGCCAGCACCAGGGCAGGTACTAACTATGGCTACACCTTC. This translates into CASTRAGTNYGYTF.

This chain uses TRBV5-4 with TRBJ2-7, with TRBD1 identical over 8 bases. V lost 0 bases, J lost 6 bases, and 5 bases stayed unmatched. The CDR3 runs to 14 residues. CDR1 is SGHNT, CDR2 YYREEE, per germline (reference sequence). In DNA form, the CDR3 reads TGTGCCAGCAGCTTGGACAGGGGGACGGGCGAGCAGTACTTC. This codes for CASSLDRGTGEQYF.

The V gene is TRBV7-9, the J gene TRBJ2-2; weak D call: TRBD1 (6 bases). The germline V gene has CDR1 SEHNR and CDR2 FQNEAQ (reference sequence). The CDR3 runs 16 residues. V lost 0 bases, J lost 2 bases, and 10 bases lay in between. The CDR3 loop reads CASSLATGINTGELFF. For the CDR3, the DNA is TGTGCCAGCAGCTTAGCGACAGGAATCAACACCGGGGAGCTGTTTTTT.

Note on this clone: A read error may produce the germline difference seen at one junction end. The V gene is TRBV28, the J gene TRBJ1-2; D is undetermined. This CDR3 is 10 amino acids long. Germline-derived CDR1 and CDR2 are MDHEN and SYDVKM. CDR3: CASNGRLTNF. Written as DNA, the CDR3 is TGTGCCAGCAATGGCAGGTTGACGAACTTC.

This chain connects TRBV20-1 to TRBJ1-5; D is unresolved. V dropped 3 bases and J dropped 1 base, with 7 bases sitting between them. Germline assignment: CDR1 DFQATT and CDR2 SNEGSKA (reference sequence). The CDR3 spans 13 residues. CDR3: CSASAGSNQPQHF. CDR3 sequence (DNA): TGCAGTGCTAGTGCAGGAAGCAATCAGCCCCAGCATTTT.

V usage is TRBV3-1 (or the pseudogene TRBV3-2) and J usage is TRBJ1-1; a weak D match, TRBD1 (6 bases). The germline V gene encodes CDR1 LGHDT and CDR2 YNNKEL (reference sequence). Trimming left V 0 bases short and J 0 bases short, with 11 bases between. The length of the CDR3 is 16 residues. This CDR3 is CASSQEVRGLNTEAFF. The CDR3 nucleotides are TGTGCCAGCAGCCAAGAGGTCAGGGGCTTGAACACTGAAGCTTTCTTT.

This sequence joins TRBV12-3 or TRBV12-4 and TRBJ1-2; no clear D gene. V was pared by 3 bases and J by 4 bases, with 9 bases between. This CDR3 is 13 amino acids long. The CDR3 is CASSLSPIYGYTF. The DNA for the CDR3 is TGTGCCAGCAGTTTGTCCCCTATCTATGGCTACACCTTC.

The genes are TRBV5-1 and TRBJ2-3; no definite D call. The length of the CDR3 is 13 residues. Deletions cut 3 bases from V and 8 bases from J, with 13 bases between. The V gene's germline CDR1 is SGHRS and CDR2 YFSETQ. This chain's CDR3 is CASSWLEAGTQYF. The CDR3 bases are TGCGCCAGCAGCTGGCTAGAGGCAGGTACGCAGTATTTT.

V gene TRBV7-2 combines with J gene TRBJ2-5; TRBD1 might be the D (6 bases). The germline V gene has CDR1 SGHTA and CDR2 FQGNSA. The CDR3 loop spans 15 amino acids. Trimming left V 4 bases short and J 0 bases short, with 12 bases between. CDR3 loop: CASSSQGRDQETQYF. CDR3 nucleotide sequence: TGTGCCAGCAGCTCACAGGGTAGGGACCAAGAGACCCAGTACTTC.

J is TRBJ1-6 and V is TRBV5-1; the D gene is possibly TRBD1 (6 bases). Germline loops: CDR1 SGHRS, CDR2 YFSETQ. This CDR3 is built from 14 residues. Trimming stripped 1 base from V and 8 bases from J, with 10 bases between. The CDR3 protein is CASSLTGKDSPLHF. CDR3 nucleotide sequence: TGCGCCAGCAGCTTGACAGGGAAGGATTCACCCCTCCACTTT.